Listed here are 20 T cell receptor beta chains from one sample, sequenced in a study of T cell responses to AZD1222 COVID-19 vaccine. Here immunoSEQ multiplex PCR was the method, and the copy in TCRdb shows in-frame clones only, minus some. The sample consists of around 130,000 clones, about 91% of them appearing once. The material was peripheral blood, obtained 28 days after the second AZD1222 dose. The receptor set was obtained from an adult who received the AZD1222 COVID-19 vaccine.

For the CDR3, the DNA is TGTGCCAGCAGCTTAGGCACACCTTGGGATGGCTACACCTTC. The encoded protein is CASSLGTPWDGYTF. The gene calls are TRBV7-9 and TRBJ1-2, with D uncertain. The CDR3 sequence is 14 residues long. V lost 1 base and J 6 bases, leaving 12 bases between the germline ends. The germline V gene has CDR1 SEHNR and CDR2 FQNEAQ (reference sequence).

The chain has TRBV27 and TRBJ2-7; 9 nucleotides line up with TRBD1. Germline CDR1 and CDR2: MNHEY and SMNVEV (reference sequence). The CDR3 loop spans 14 amino acids. Trimming at V came to 5 bases and at J to 6 bases, leaving 8 bases not matched to a gene. CDR3 region: CASSQLQGAREQYV. The CDR3 bases are TGTGCCAGCAGTCAGCTACAGGGGGCTCGCGAGCAGTACGTC.

The chain is built from TRBV19 and TRBJ2-1; 7 bases match TRBD2. The length of the CDR3 is 15 residues. The J segment lost 5 bases and the V segment lost 3 bases, leaving 7 bases of the junction unmatched. Germline CDR1 and CDR2: LNHDA and SQIVND (reference sequence). CDR3 in amino acids: CASSILAGVHNEQFF. The DNA for the CDR3 is TGTGCCAGTAGTATTTTGGCGGGAGTACACAATGAGCAGTTCTTC. Supplemented by reference TRBV19 and TRBJ2-1, the full variable domain reads DGGITQSPKYLFRKEGQNVTLSCEQNLNHDAMYWYRQDPGQGLRLIYYSQIVNDFQKGDIAEGYSVSREKKESFPLTVTSAQKNPTAFYLCASSILAGVHNEQFFGPGTRLTVL.

This clone was observed a single time. CDR3 protein: CASSLPDGTATGNTIYF. As DNA, the CDR3 is TGTGCCAGCAGTCTACCAGACGGGACAGCAACTGGAAACACCATATATTTT. The chain combines TRBV28 with TRBJ1-3; 7 positions agree with TRBD1. Germline V gene data show CDR1 as MDHEN and CDR2 as SYDVKM. CDR3 length: 17 residues. V shed 5 bases, J shed 2 bases, and the junction held 12 bases outside the gene matches.

The CDR3 reads CASSLAGEAFF. The CDR3 DNA reads as TGTGCCAGCAGCTTGGCTGGGGAAGCTTTCTTT. The gene calls are TRBV5-6 and TRBJ1-1; D gene uncertain. Germline V gene data show CDR1 as SGHDT and CDR2 as YYEEEE. Trimming removed 0 bases from V and 8 bases from J, with 5 bases in between. The CDR3 is 11 residues long.

This sequence joins TRBV11-2 and TRBJ1-1; 7 nucleotides agree with TRBD1. Germline CDR1 SGHAT, CDR2 FQNNGV. V was pared by 5 bases and J by 1 base, with 7 bases of the junction left unmatched. This CDR3 spans 15 amino acids. The DNA for the CDR3 is TGTGCCAGCAGCATCTCGGACAGGACGAACACTGAAGCTTTCTTT. It yields the protein CASSISDRTNTEAFF.

The chain is built from TRBV6-2 or TRBV6-3 and TRBJ2-3; 11 bases line up with TRBD2. V lost 5 bases, J lost 4 bases, and 8 bases stayed unmatched. The CDR3 is 16 residues long. The V gene's germline CDR1 is MNHEY and CDR2 SVGEGT. CDR3 sequence: CASSDSGRAGADTQYF. For the CDR3, the DNA is TGTGCCAGCAGTGATAGCGGGAGGGCCGGGGCAGATACGCAGTATTTT.

V is TRBV25-1 and J is TRBJ2-3, with D perhaps given as TRBD1 or TRBD2 (6 bases each). Germline V gene sequence: CDR1 MGHDK, CDR2 SYGVNS. This CDR3 region has 17 residues. Trimming took 6 bases from V and 1 from J, leaving 20 bases between them. CDR3 sequence (DNA): TGTGCCAGCAGCCCAATGAGAGGGGGGATTGGCACAGATACGCAGTATTTT. Protein: CASSPMRGGIGTDTQYF.

The chain links TRBV5-6 to TRBJ1-5, with 9 bases identical to TRBD1. The V and J ends lost 3 bases and 13 bases, in that order; junction bases with no gene match: 8. Germline V gene data show CDR1 as SGHDT and CDR2 as YYEEEE. The length of the CDR3 is 13 residues. For the CDR3, the DNA is TGTGCCAGCAGCTCCACGGACAGGGGAGGACAGCATTTT. Amino acid sequence: CASSSTDRGGQHF.

With regard to this clone: The same CDR3 also results from other DNA sequences found in this sample. The rearrangement joins TRBV25-1 to TRBJ1-2, with 7 bases identical to TRBD1. The CDR3 spans 12 residues. CDR1 and CDR2 from the germline V gene are MGHDK and SYGVNS. J was trimmed by 5 bases and V by 3 bases; bases with no gene match: 0. The CDR3 sequence: CASSDRGYGYTF. The CDR3 bases are TGTGCCAGCAGTGACAGGGGGTATGGCTACACCTTC.

The chain couples TRBV6-2 or TRBV6-3 to TRBJ2-7; 9 nucleotides line up with TRBD1. Germline V gene lookup returns CDR1 MNHEY and CDR2 SVGEGT. The length of the CDR3 is 14 residues. The J segment lost 3 bases and the V segment lost 4 bases, leaving 4 bases of the junction unmatched. The CDR3 DNA reads TGTGCCAGCAGTTCCGGGACAGGGATCTACGAGCAGTACGTC. Encoded protein: CASSSGTGIYEQYV.

V usage is TRBV2 and J usage is TRBJ1-2; maybe TRBD1 (5 bases). The CDR3 totals 14 residues. V lost 7 bases and J lost 2, with 14 bases in between. Germline CDR1 reads SNHLY; CDR2 reads FYNNEI. The CDR3, as DNA: TGTGCCAGCACCCTAGGAGAGGGGAACTATGGCTACACCTTC. Its translation: CASTLGEGNYGYTF.

This rearrangement joins TRBV27 to TRBJ2-1, with D hard to call. The germline V gene encodes CDR1 MNHEY and CDR2 SMNVEV (reference sequence). The V and J ends lost 4 bases and 3 bases respectively, with 10 bases between them. This CDR3 is built from 14 residues. The CDR3 is CASSSYPYYNEQFF. In DNA form, the CDR3 reads TGTGCCAGCAGTTCATACCCTTACTACAATGAGCAGTTCTTC.

The V call is TRBV7-2, the J call TRBJ1-2; 7 nucleotides align to TRBD1. This CDR3 contains 15 residues. Germline CDR1 SGHTA, CDR2 FQGNSA. The V gene end was trimmed by 1 base and the J gene end by 3 bases; junction bases not matched to a gene: 5. CDR3 residues: CASSLDLRGDYGYTF. CDR3 sequence (DNA): TGTGCCAGCAGCTTAGACCTCAGGGGGGACTATGGCTACACCTTC.

This chain uses TRBV18 with TRBJ2-1, with a tentative D call TRBD1 (6 bases). V lost 3 bases and J 7 bases, leaving 22 bases between the germline ends. Germline V gene lookup returns CDR1 KGHSH and CDR2 LQKENI. The CDR3 runs 17 residues. CDR3 nucleotide sequence: TGTGCCAGCTCACCCCGACCCCCAGGGGACGGTCGGAATGAGCAGTTCTTC. Translated: CASSPRPPGDGRNEQFF.

The chain employs TRBV6-2 or TRBV6-3 and TRBJ2-1, with 9 positions matching TRBD2. Germline CDR1 MNHEY, CDR2 SVGEGT. The CDR3 runs to 16 residues. V was clipped by 2 bases and J by 3 bases; unmatched bases: 5. CDR3 in DNA: TGTGCCAGCAGTTACGGGAGCGGGGGGAGCTACAATGAGCAGTTCTTC. It translates to CASSYGSGGSYNEQFF.

This chain uses TRBV7-9 with TRBJ2-2, with 11 bases identical to TRBD1. The ends lost 5 bases at V and 0 bases at J; junction bases unmatched: 5. Germline lookup yields CDR1 SEHNR and CDR2 FQNEAQ (reference sequence). The CDR3 covers 17 residues. DNA of the CDR3: TGTGCCAGCAGCCGTGGACAGGGGGCCCCGAACACCGGGGAGCTGTTTTTT. It is translated as CASSRGQGAPNTGELFF.

A remark on this clone: This may come from a read error, since a much larger clone is one base off. The chain carries TRBV7-9 and TRBJ1-3; D uncertain. The V end lost 5 bases, the J end lost 0 bases, and 2 bases lay between the germline ends. Germline V gene data show CDR1 as SEHNR and CDR2 as FQNEAQ (reference sequence). The CDR3 is 12 amino acids. DNA for the CDR3: TGTGCCAGCAGCCTCTCTGGAAACACCATATATTTT. This codes for CASSLSGNTIYF. Based on the CDR3 plus reference TRBV7-9 and TRBJ1-3, the full variable domain is DTGVSQNPRHKITKRGQNVTFRCDPISEHNRLYWYRQTLGQGPEFLTYFQNEAQLEKSRLLSDRFSAERPKGSFSTLEIQRTEQGDSAMYLCASSLSGNTIYFGEGSWLTVV.

The gene calls are TRBV24-1 and TRBJ2-1, with TRBD1 identical over 8 bases. The V gene end was trimmed by 2 bases and the J gene end by 4 bases; junction bases not matched to a gene: 12. The CDR3 has 18 amino acids. Looked up from germline, CDR1 is KGHDR and CDR2 is SFDVKD. The chain's CDR3 is CATSDSFPDRGLYNEQFF. As DNA, the CDR3 is TGTGCCACCAGTGATTCCTTCCCCGACAGGGGATTATACAATGAGCAGTTCTTC.

This chain joins TRBV30 and TRBJ2-5; D uncertain. Germline V lookup: CDR1 GTSNPN, CDR2 SVGIG (reference sequence). Trimming took off 8 bases at V and 4 bases at J, with 11 bases between the two ends. The CDR3 is 11 amino acids. The CDR3 DNA reads TGTGCCCAAGGTTGGCGAGAGACCCAGTACTTC. Residues: CAQGWRETQYF.